The sequence of this T cell receptor beta chain was determined in a study of blood T cell repertoires in COVID-19. In the study's own analysis: It was from reference gene primer amplification that nucleated cell counts were estimated. Sequencing used immunoSEQ multiplex PCR; TCRdb keeps in-frame clones, though not all of them. Clonal size and the V and J genes are those of that table, whereas D and trimming came from the DNA. The sample has 200,000 to 250,000 clones, around 85% seen once. The V and J ends lost 2 bases and 0 bases respectively, with 10 bases between them. The CDR3 is 15 residues long. Germline values: CDR1 GTSNPN, CDR2 SVGIG (reference sequence).

This rearrangement joins TRBV30 to TRBJ1-4; the D gene is possibly TRBD1 (5 bases). The sequenced material came from peripheral blood. This receptor was taken from a woman aged 55-70 years with active or convalescent COVID-19. CDR3 region: CAWSRGTTTNEKLFF. The DNA of the CDR3 is TGTGCCTGGAGTCGCGGGACGACAACTAATGAAAAACTGTTTTTT.